This TCR beta chain was sequenced for a study of shared clonotypes between healthy human individuals. For the study at large: Each donor's CD4 naive and CD4 memory cells filled three plates apiece, CD8 naive two, and CD8 memory one. Study-level results: Generation probabilities were higher for clonotypes shared across all four sorted-subset donors than for unshared ones.

Points on this clone: Its antigen is unknown.

Assay used: immunoSEQ multiplex PCR; TCRdb lists only in-frame clones, some missing. Among more than 2,000,000 clones listed, over 85% were seen once. Trimming pared 4 bases from V and 7 bases from J, leaving 20 bases between. The germline V gene has CDR1 SGDLS and CDR2 YYNGEE. CDR3 size: 15 residues. V usage is TRBV9 and J usage is TRBJ2-5; D ambiguous. This TCR derives from a man between 18 and 29 years old in good health. Some clones in this sample may be carry-over from other donors' samples. The sample was naive CD4+ T cells from PBMCs. Specified subset: CD45RA+ positively selected. CDR3 amino acids: CASSSDNFGSGTQYF. DNA for the CDR3: TGTGCCAGCAGCTCCGATAATTTTGGCTCAGGGACCCAGTACTTC.